This T cell receptor (beta chain) was identified during a study of shared clonotypes between healthy human individuals. Produced via immunoSEQ multiplex PCR; TCRdb's table is partial and in-frame only. The repertoire holds under 850,000 clones, with more than 85% as singletons. Terminally differentiated effector memory CD45RA+ cells were left out of the naive CD8 fraction, which was CD45RO-negative and positively selected for CCR7. V was cut by 1 base and J by 2 bases, with 12 bases left in between. CDR3 length: 16 amino acids. Germline CDR1 is SEHNR and CDR2 is FQNEAQ (reference sequence). The sequencing input was naive CD8+ T cells sorted from blood. The chain is built from TRBV7-9 and TRBJ2-1; D is unclear. This TCR came from a man aged 25 to 40 in good health. The CDR3 region is CASSLVGMQTYNEQFF. The CDR3 DNA sequence: TGTGCCAGCAGCTTAGTAGGGATGCAAACCTACAATGAGCAGTTCTTC.